This T cell receptor (beta chain) appears in the sequencing data of a study of technical replicates of blood from a handful of donors. Clones were sequenced by immunoSEQ multiplex PCR, and TCRdb holds only the in-frame ones, with some missing. The profile covers some 70,000 clones, with about 97% appearing a single time and approximately 0.3% taken by the ten largest. This CDR3 has 13 residues. Trimming cost V 6 bases and J 0 bases, with 9 bases left between them. Germline CDR1 MNHNS, CDR2 SASEGT. This TCR derives from a human donor in good health. The V gene is TRBV6-1, the J gene TRBJ2-7, with D unresolved. Material for sequencing was T cells isolated from PBMCs. This CDR3 is CASRRVLSYEQYF. As DNA, the CDR3 is TGTGCCAGCAGACGGGTTCTCTCCTACGAGCAGTACTTC.